These 3 T cell receptor beta chains share one sample of origin, sequenced in a study of blood T cell repertoires in COVID-19. Libraries were prepared by immunoSEQ multiplex PCR; TCRdb keeps only in-frame clonotypes and omits some of them. This table has 450,000 or so clones, 70% to 90% appearing once. The sequencing sample was made of peripheral blood. Receptor source: a man younger than 35 with COVID-19, enrolled during active disease.

J is TRBJ2-1 and V is TRBV5-6; 10 bases line up with TRBD2. V was pared by 4 bases and J by 3 bases, with 4 bases of the junction left unmatched. The CDR3 is 15 amino acids. Germline V gene lookup returns CDR1 SGHDT and CDR2 YYEEEE. The CDR3 spells CASSHSGRFYNEQFF. Written as DNA, the CDR3 is TGTGCCAGCAGCCATAGCGGGAGGTTCTACAATGAGCAGTTCTTC.

This clone was found once. V and J are TRBV27 and TRBJ2-5, with TRBD1 as a possible D gene (5 bases). This CDR3 is built from 16 residues. Trimming shortened V by 1 base and J by 5 bases, and 17 bases separated the two germline ends. Germline values: CDR1 MNHEY, CDR2 SMNVEV (reference sequence). The CDR3 DNA follows: TGTGCCAGCAGTTTATTGACCCAGGGCGCTCTGGAGACCCAGTACTTC. Its protein product is CASSLLTQGALETQYF.

The genes are TRBV5-4 and TRBJ1-4; TRBD1 agrees at 8 bases. CDR1 is SGHNT and CDR2 is YYREEE in the germline V gene (reference sequence). CDR3 length equals 17 residues. V dropped 1 base and J dropped 0; count of bases not matched to a gene: 5. The CDR3 bases are TGTGCCAGCAGCTTGAGAGGACAGGGTTCAACTAATGAAAAACTGTTTTTT. Its protein is CASSLRGQGSTNEKLFF.